The rows below give T cell receptor beta chains drawn from one sample of a study of CD8 T cells in Susac syndrome. In TCRdb, the immunoSEQ multiplex PCR reads were re-called with MiXCR into one record per CDR3 protein. The repertoire holds roughly 150,000 distinct CDR3 sequences, with 95% as singletons. What was sequenced was CD8+ T cells from PBMCs. The receptors were gathered from a human donor with Susac syndrome. The CDR3 runs from the conserved cysteine through the conserved F or W. Fields, in order: clone size, D gene, V gene, J gene, CDR3 DNA, CDR3 protein. The D gene is left open where the match is weak. Size tells how often a clone was seen (once, few, many) or the class of an expanded clone, and some rows leave it out.

-	-	TRBV7-2	TRBJ1-1	TGTGCCAGCAGCTTAGTAGGGCTAATGAACGGTGAAGCTTTCTTT	CASSLVGLMNGEAFF
-	-	TRBV25-1	TRBJ1-2	TGTGCCAGCCCCCCGGACACTAACTATGGCTACACCTTC	CASPPDTNYGYTF
-	-	TRBV29-1	TRBJ2-3	TGCAGCGTTGAAGCTGGTATGGCGGGCTCTAGCACAGATACGCAGTATTTT	CSVEAGMAGSSTDTQYF
-	-	TRBV6-5	TRBJ2-1	TGTGCCAGCAGCTTTAGGGGCTACAATGAGCAGTTCTTC	CASSFRGYNEQFF
-	-	TRBV20-1	TRBJ2-7	TGCAGTGCTAGATCCCGGGACACCAGCTCCTACGAGCAGTACTTC	CSARSRDTSSYEQYF
once	TRBD1	TRBV5-1	TRBJ2-7	TGCGCCAGCAGCTGGGAGAAGGGGACAGGGGGCTACGAGCAGTACTTC	CASSWEKGTGGYEQYF
-	-	TRBV12-3/TRBV12-4	TRBJ1-2	TGTGCCAGCCACGGCTACACCTTC	CASHGYTF
few	TRBD1	TRBV28	TRBJ1-2	TGTGCCAGCAGTTTGACAGGGAATTATGGCTACACCTTC	CASSLTGNYGYTF
-	-	TRBV9	TRBJ2-5	TGTGCCAGCAGCACCCCGGGCGGTACCCAAGAGACCCAGTACTTC	CASSTPGGTQETQYF
-	-	TRBV9	TRBJ2-5	TGTGCCAGCAGCCCAGGGGGGGGAGAGACCCAGTACTTC	CASSPGGGETQYF
-	-	TRBV7-9	TRBJ1-1	TGTGCCAGCAGCCCAATGAAGGACAGATCCAACACTGAAGCTTTCTTT	CASSPMKDRSNTEAFF
-	-	TRBV30	TRBJ1-1	TGTGCCTGGGGCCCAGTGAACACTGAAGCTTTCTTT	CAWGPVNTEAFF
-	TRBD2	TRBV19	TRBJ2-7	TGTGCCAGTACCCTCAAGCCGGGACTAGCGGGCGAGCAGTACTTC	CASTLKPGLAGEQYF
-	-	TRBV19	TRBJ1-1	TGTGCCAGTAGTATCGAAGGGGGTGAAGCTTTCTTT	CASSIEGGEAFF
-	TRBD2	TRBV4-1	TRBJ2-1	TGCGCCAGCTTGGGGCGGGAGGGGACCCGCTCCTACAATGAGCAGTTCTTC	CASLGREGTRSYNEQFF
-	TRBD2	TRBV7-2	TRBJ2-1	TGTGCCAGCAGCTTAGAGTTCGGGCGGGCGGGGGATGAGCAGTTCTTC	CASSLEFGRAGDEQFF
-	-	TRBV20-1	TRBJ2-1	TGCAGTGCTATATGGGGCGAGGGGAGCTCCTACAATGAGCAGTTCTTC	CSAIWGEGSSYNEQFF
-	-	TRBV6-1	TRBJ1-5	TGTGCCAGCAGCAATTCGTTGGTTCCTGTGGGCAATCAGCCCCAGCATTTT	CASSNSLVPVGNQPQHF
-	-	TRBV7-2	TRBJ2-7	TGTGCCAGCAGCAAGTATAGGGCCTACGAGCAGTACTTC	CASSKYRAYEQYF
-	TRBD1	TRBV7-6	TRBJ2-7	TGTGCCAGCAGCTTGGGGGACAGGGACTACGAGCAGTACTTC	CASSLGDRDYEQYF
-	-	TRBV25-1	TRBJ1-1	TGTGCCAGCAGTGACAGGGCAGGGATTACTGAAGCTTTCTTT	CASSDRAGITEAFF
few	-	TRBV12-3/TRBV12-4	TRBJ2-1	TGTGCCAGCAGTTTGGGGGCGGGTGAGCAGTTCTTC	CASSLGAGEQFF
-	-	TRBV30	TRBJ1-5	TGTGCCTGGGGGGAGGGGGGCAATCAGCCCCAGCATTTT	CAWGEGGNQPQHF